These T cell receptor beta chains were read from a single sample in a study of control samples from healthy donors and cancer patients. Libraries were prepared by immunoSEQ multiplex PCR; TCRdb keeps only in-frame clonotypes and omits some of them. The sample holds about 75,000 clones; around four fifths are singletons and the top ten take roughly 15%. Sequenced: blood. These receptors were obtained from a man between 50 and 59 years old in good health. CDR3s include the opening cysteine and the closing phenylalanine or tryptophan. The order of the fields is clone size, V gene, D gene, J gene, CDR3 DNA, CDR3 protein. D genes are given only for firm matches. The size entry is marked missing in some rows and otherwise reads once, few, many or a size class.

-,TRBV18,TRBD1,TRBJ1-1,TGTGCCAGCTCGATACAGGGGGCGACTGAAGCTTTCTTT,CASSIQGATEAFF
-,TRBV6-5,-,TRBJ1-2,TGTGCCAGCAGGTCGCCCTGGGCAGGGGATGGCTACACCTTC,CASRSPWAGDGYTF
-,TRBV18,TRBD2,TRBJ2-2,TGTGCCAGCTCACCACGGGCTAGCGGGACGGGAAACACCGGGGAGCTGTTTTTT,CASSPRASGTGNTGELFF
-,TRBV7-2,TRBD2,TRBJ2-1,TGTGCCAGCAGAGGGGGGACTAGCGGGGCAAGCTCCTACAATGAGCAGTTCTTC,CASRGGTSGASSYNEQFF
-,TRBV3-1/TRBV3-2,TRBD1,TRBJ1-3,TGTGCCAGCAGCCAGTCGGACAGGGGAGTGACTGGAAACACCATATATTTT,CASSQSDRGVTGNTIYF
-,TRBV4-1,TRBD1,TRBJ2-5,TGCGCCAGCAGCCAAGCATCAGGGACAGAAGAGACCCAGTACTTC,CASSQASGTEETQYF
-,TRBV2,-,TRBJ2-3,TGTGCCAGCGGTCAGGGGGGGAACACAGATACGCAGTATTTT,CASGQGGNTDTQYF
-,TRBV7-3,-,TRBJ2-1,TGTGCCAGCAGCTTAAGTCATTCTGCTGAGCAGTTCTTC,CASSLSHSAEQFF
-,TRBV4-1,-,TRBJ1-1,TGCGCCAGCAGCCAAGGTTTTAAGGCAGGGGACACTGAAGCTTTCTTT,CASSQGFKAGDTEAFF
-,TRBV5-1,TRBD1,TRBJ2-7,TGCGCCAGCAGCCCGGACAGGGGTGGAGACGAGCAGTACTTC,CASSPDRGGDEQYF
-,TRBV19,TRBD1,TRBJ1-5,TGTGCCAGTAGTGTAGGGACAGGGGAAAGCCAGCCCCAGCATTTT,CASSVGTGESQPQHF
-,TRBV4-3,-,TRBJ1-6,TGCGCCAGCAGCCCAAGTGGCAGGGGCGATAATTCACCCCTCCACTTT,CASSPSGRGDNSPLHF
-,TRBV4-2,-,TRBJ1-4,TGTGCCAGCAGCCAAGAGCACCCGGCTACTCTAAAACTGTTTTTT,CASSQEHPATLKLFF
-,TRBV10-3,TRBD2,TRBJ2-1,TGTGCCATCAGTGGGACTAGCGGGAAAGGGGACAATGAGCAGTTCTTC,CAISGTSGKGDNEQFF
few,TRBV5-6,-,TRBJ1-2,TGTGCCAGCAGCTTGATGGGGGGGTACTATGGCTACACCTTC,CASSLMGGYYGYTF
once,TRBV3-1/TRBV3-2,TRBD2,TRBJ2-7,TGTGCCAGCAGTATGAAGCGGGAGGATAAGGGCGAGCAGTACTTC,CASSMKREDKGEQYF
-,TRBV4-3,-,TRBJ1-1,TGCGCCAGCAGCCAAGATGTCAGGGTTCGGGAAGCTTTCTTT,CASSQDVRVREAFF
-,TRBV18,-,TRBJ2-7,TGTGCCAGCTCACCACCGGCGGGACGGGAAACAACCTACGAGCAGTACTTC,CASSPPAGRETTYEQYF
-,TRBV29-1,-,TRBJ2-2,TGCAGCGTTGAAGCGTCTCACACCGGGGAGCTGTTTTTT,CSVEASHTGELFF
-,TRBV5-1,TRBD2,TRBJ2-1,TGCGCCAGCAGCATTAGCGGGAGTTCCTACAATGAGCAGTTCTTC,CASSISGSSYNEQFF
once,TRBV4-3,TRBD2,TRBJ2-7,TGCGCCAGCAGCCAAGGAGTAGCGGGGCCCTACGAGCAGTACTTC,CASSQGVAGPYEQYF
-,TRBV5-1,TRBD2,TRBJ2-2,TGCGCCAGCAGCACCGGGATACTAGCGGCCATTAACACCGGGGAGCTGTTTTTT,CASSTGILAAINTGELFF
once,TRBV28,-,TRBJ2-3,TGTGCCAGCAGTCCCCCACCAGGCCCTATCCCCGATACGCAGTATTTT,CASSPPPGPIPDTQYF
-,TRBV6-4,-,TRBJ2-3,TGTGCCAGCAGTGGGGCTAGCACAGATACGCAGTATTTT,CASSGASTDTQYF
-,TRBV7-9,-,TRBJ2-3,TGTGCCAGCAGCTCCGTCCCAGATACGCAGTATTTT,CASSSVPDTQYF
-,TRBV24-1,TRBD1,TRBJ1-1,TGTGCCACCAGTGATTCCGGGACAGGGGGCGGTGAAGCTTTCTTT,CATSDSGTGGGEAFF
-,TRBV19,-,TRBJ1-5,TGTGCCAGTAGTAGGGGACGGAGCCTAAATCAGCCCCAGCATTTT,CASSRGRSLNQPQHF
-,TRBV2,-,TRBJ2-7,TGTGCCAGCAGTGATAAAGAGGCCTACGAGCAGTACTTC,CASSDKEAYEQYF
-,TRBV19,TRBD1,TRBJ1-3,TGTGCCAGTAGTATCTCTAACAGGGGGCCTGGAAACACCATATATTTT,CASSISNRGPGNTIYF
-,TRBV11-2,TRBD2,TRBJ2-7,TGTGCCAGCAGAGACCCCGGGACTAGCGAGCCCTACGAGCAGTACTTC,CASRDPGTSEPYEQYF
-,TRBV14,-,TRBJ1-3,TGTGCCAGCAGCCCCACAGGAGGCGCAGGGAACACCATATATTTT,CASSPTGGAGNTIYF
-,TRBV20-1,-,TRBJ2-3,TGCAGTGCTAGTGCGGGCTTGGTCACAGATACGCAGTATTTT,CSASAGLVTDTQYF
-,TRBV2,TRBD2,TRBJ2-3,TGTGCCAGCAGTGAAGCGGGGGGTTGGCGGGAGGCGGGAGATACGCAGTATTTT,CASSEAGGWREAGDTQYF
once,TRBV5-4,TRBD1,TRBJ1-2,TGTGCCAGCAGTCGGACGGGACAGGGCCGCTATGGCTACACCTTC,CASSRTGQGRYGYTF
-,TRBV3-1/TRBV3-2,-,TRBJ2-2,TGTGCCAGCAGCCCCTCGAACACCGGGGAGCTGTTTTTT,CASSPSNTGELFF
few,TRBV7-9,TRBD2,TRBJ2-1,TGTGCCAGCAGCTTAACGGCGGGAGACGTTGTGCAGTTCTTC,CASSLTAGDVVQFF
-,TRBV6-1,TRBD1,TRBJ1-2,TGTGCCAGCAGTGAACATTACAGGGGGCGGACGGAAGGTGGCTACACCTTC,CASSEHYRGRTEGGYTF
-,TRBV4-3,TRBD2,TRBJ2-3,TGCGCCAGCAGCCGGACTAGCGGGAGCACAGATACGCAGTATTTT,CASSRTSGSTDTQYF
-,TRBV28,-,TRBJ2-3,TGTGCCAGCAGTCGATACGAGGGAGTTCGAGATACGCAGTATTTT,CASSRYEGVRDTQYF
-,TRBV9,TRBD2,TRBJ2-3,TGTGCCAGCAGCCCGACGAGGGCTAGCGGGAGTGTCGGAGATACGCAGTATTTT,CASSPTRASGSVGDTQYF
-,TRBV14,-,TRBJ1-2,TGTGCCAGCAGCCAAGATATGGCCAGTAACTATGGCTACACCTTC,CASSQDMASNYGYTF
-,TRBV18,TRBD1,TRBJ1-3,TGTGCCAGCTCACCATTCCCCGGGACAGGTTCTGGAAACACCATATATTTT,CASSPFPGTGSGNTIYF
-,TRBV11-2,-,TRBJ2-7,TGTGCCAGCAGCTCAGACAGGAATGCCTACGAGCAGTACTTC,CASSSDRNAYEQYF
-,TRBV30,-,TRBJ2-7,TGTGCCTGGACCCGGGACACCTTCTACGAGCAGTACTTC,CAWTRDTFYEQYF
-,TRBV6-5,-,TRBJ2-7,TGTGCCAGCAGACTAAGCGGGCTAAGATCCTACGAGCAGTACTTC,CASRLSGLRSYEQYF
-,TRBV28,-,TRBJ2-7,TGTGCCAGCAGAGGGGGGGGACGGATACCCTACGAGCAGTACTTC,CASRGGGRIPYEQYF
once,TRBV29-1,-,TRBJ1-1,TGCAGCGTTACGTCCTACTACACTGAAGCTTTCTTT,CSVTSYYTEAFF
few,TRBV19,TRBD1,TRBJ2-3,TGTGCCAGCTCACCTCCACAGACAGGGTGGAAAGATACGCAGTATTTT,CASSPPQTGWKDTQYF
-,TRBV5-4,TRBD1,TRBJ2-5,TGTGCCAGCAGCCCCTCGGGACAGGAGGACCAAGAGACCCAGTACTTC,CASSPSGQEDQETQYF
-,TRBV24-1,-,TRBJ2-7,TGTGCCACCAGTGGGGCAGCTACTAACGAGCAGTACTTC,CATSGAATNEQYF
-,TRBV12-3/TRBV12-4,TRBD1,TRBJ1-3,TGTGCCAGCAATACAGGGGGTAGGAACACCATATATTTT,CASNTGGRNTIYF